Described below is a single TCR beta chain sequence and its context. Libraries were prepared by immunoSEQ multiplex PCR; TCRdb keeps only in-frame clonotypes and omits some of them. Seen here are about 37,000 clones, around 92% observed once, and the top ten hold 5.5%. The data were taken from a study of blood T cell repertoires in COVID-19. Study context: Spain, Italy and the United States supplied samples that represented acute and convalescent COVID-19.

The sequence was collected from a woman over 75 with acute or convalescent COVID-19. Sequencing input: peripheral blood.

CDR3 loop: CASSIDDRDRYTF. For the CDR3, the DNA is TGTGCCAGTAGTATAGACGACAGGGATCGCTACACCTTC. The chain has TRBV19 and TRBJ1-2; 7 positions agree with TRBD1. The V and J ends lost 0 bases and 9 bases, in that order; junction bases with no gene match: 4. This CDR3 is built from 13 residues. The V gene's germline CDR1 is LNHDA and CDR2 SQIVND (reference sequence). The whole variable domain, filled in from reference TRBV19 and TRBJ1-2, reads DGGITQSPKYLFRKEGQNVTLSCEQNLNHDAMYWYRQDPGQGLRLIYYSQIVNDFQKGDIAEGYSVSREKKESFPLTVTSAQKNPTAFYLCASSIDDRDRYTFGSGTRLTVV.